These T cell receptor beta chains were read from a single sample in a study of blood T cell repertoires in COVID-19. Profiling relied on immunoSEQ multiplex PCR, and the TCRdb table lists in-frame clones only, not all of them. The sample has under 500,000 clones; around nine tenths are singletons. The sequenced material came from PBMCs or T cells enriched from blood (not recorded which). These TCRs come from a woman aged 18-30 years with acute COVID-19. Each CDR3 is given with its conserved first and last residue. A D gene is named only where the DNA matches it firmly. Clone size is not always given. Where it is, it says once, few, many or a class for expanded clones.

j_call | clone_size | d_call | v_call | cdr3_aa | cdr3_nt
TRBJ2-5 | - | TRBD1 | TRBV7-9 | CASSFLRDRGQETQYF | TGTGCCAGCAGCTTCCTCCGGGACAGGGGTCAAGAGACCCAGTACTTC
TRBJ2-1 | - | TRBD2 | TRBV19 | CASSGSGSYNEQFF | TGTGCCAGTAGTGGCAGCGGGAGTTACAATGAGCAGTTCTTC
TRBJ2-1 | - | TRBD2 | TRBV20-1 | CSASVASGAKEQFF | TGCAGTGCCAGTGTCGCTAGCGGGGCCAAGGAGCAGTTCTTC
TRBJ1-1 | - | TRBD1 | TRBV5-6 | CASFFGTGLTEAFF | TGTGCCAGCTTCTTCGGGACAGGGCTCACTGAAGCTTTCTTT
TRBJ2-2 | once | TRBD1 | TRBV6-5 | CASSKDRAVTGELFF | TGTGCCAGCAGCAAGGACAGGGCGGTCACCGGGGAGCTGTTTTTT
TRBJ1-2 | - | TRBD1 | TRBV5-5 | CASSPQRQGNYGYTF | TGTGCCAGCAGCCCCCAAAGACAGGGCAACTATGGCTACACCTTC
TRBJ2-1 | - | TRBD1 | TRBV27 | CASSPVPGQETVGNEQFF | TGTGCCAGCAGTCCCGTCCCGGGACAGGAAACGGTAGGCAATGAGCAGTTCTTC
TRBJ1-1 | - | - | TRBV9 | CASSPEGVMNTEAFF | TGTGCCAGCAGCCCCGAGGGGGTGATGAACACTGAAGCTTTCTTT
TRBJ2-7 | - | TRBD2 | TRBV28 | CASTLSGTRGPYEQYF | TGTGCCAGCACCCTCAGCGGGACTAGGGGCCCCTACGAGCAGTACTTC
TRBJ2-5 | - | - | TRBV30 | CASLMRGETQYF | TGTGCCTCTTTGATGCGAGGAGAGACCCAGTACTTC
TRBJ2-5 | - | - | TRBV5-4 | CASSLPTQETQYF | TGTGCCAGCAGCTTGCCTACCCAAGAGACCCAGTACTTC
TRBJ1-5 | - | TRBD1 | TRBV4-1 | CASSPEGRGYQPQHF | TGCGCCAGCAGCCCAGAGGGCAGGGGGTATCAGCCCCAGCATTTT
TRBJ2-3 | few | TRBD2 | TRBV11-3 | CASSLGTSGPSGQYF | TGTGCCAGCAGCCTCGGGACTAGCGGACCCTCTGGGCAGTATTTT
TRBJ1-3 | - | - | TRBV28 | CASIGRGSIYF | TGTGCCAGCATCGGAAGGGGTTCCATATATTTT
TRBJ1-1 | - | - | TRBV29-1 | CSVGALRTVSTEAFF | TGCAGCGTTGGGGCTTTAAGGACAGTGAGCACTGAAGCTTTCTTT
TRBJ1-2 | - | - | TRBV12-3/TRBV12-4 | CASRGLGGYTF | TGTGCCAGCAGGGGACTCGGGGGCTACACCTTC
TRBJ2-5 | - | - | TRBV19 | CASTLTYRESETQYF | TGTGCCAGTACCCTGACTTATCGGGAATCTGAGACCCAGTACTTC
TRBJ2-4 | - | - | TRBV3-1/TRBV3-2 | CASSQEGGAKNIQYF | TGTGCCAGCAGCCAAGAGGGAGGAGCCAAAAACATTCAGTACTTC
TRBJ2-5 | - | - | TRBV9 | CASSARGPETQYF | TGTGCCAGCAGCGCTAGAGGCCCAGAGACCCAGTACTTC
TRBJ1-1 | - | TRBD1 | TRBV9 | CASSPFRQGGNTEAFF | TGTGCCAGCAGCCCATTCCGACAGGGCGGAAACACTGAAGCTTTCTTT
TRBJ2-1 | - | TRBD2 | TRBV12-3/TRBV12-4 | CASNGGFEQFF | TGTGCCAGCAACGGGGGGTTTGAGCAGTTCTTC
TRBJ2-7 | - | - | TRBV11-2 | CASSTYEQYF | TGTGCCAGCAGCACATACGAGCAGTACTTC
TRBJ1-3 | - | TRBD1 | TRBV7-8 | CASSPQGRGKNTIYF | TGTGCCAGCAGCCCCCAGGGCAGGGGGAAAAACACCATATATTTT
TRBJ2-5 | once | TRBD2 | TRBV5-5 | CASSLDGGTSGGRRYF | TGTGCCAGCAGCTTGGACGGCGGGACTAGCGGGGGGCGCAGGTACTTC
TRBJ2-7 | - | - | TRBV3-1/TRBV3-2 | CASSQGGDSSYEQYF | TGTGCCAGCAGCCAAGGCGGGGACAGTTCCTACGAGCAGTACTTC
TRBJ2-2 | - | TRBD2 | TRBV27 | CASSPGTSGTGELFF | TGTGCCAGCAGTCCCGGGACTAGCGGCACCGGGGAGCTGTTTTTT
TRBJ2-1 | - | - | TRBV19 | CASSNLAVYNEQFF | TGTGCCAGTAGTAACCTAGCAGTCTACAATGAGCAGTTCTTC
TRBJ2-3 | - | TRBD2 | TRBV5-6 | CASSSGLAEREPDTQYF | TGTGCCAGCAGCTCCGGACTAGCGGAGAGAGAGCCAGATACGCAGTATTTT
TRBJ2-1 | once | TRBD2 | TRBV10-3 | CAISDKAGVSYNEQFF | TGTGCCATCAGTGATAAAGCGGGAGTCTCCTACAATGAGCAGTTCTTC
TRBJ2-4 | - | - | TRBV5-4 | CASSGGENIQYF | TGTGCCAGCAGCGGAGGTGAAAACATTCAGTACTTC
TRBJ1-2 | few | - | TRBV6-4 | CASSESGQGGYTF | TGTGCCAGCAGTGAATCAGGCCAGGGAGGCTACACCTTC
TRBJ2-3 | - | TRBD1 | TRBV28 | CASSLGTGGFTDTQYF | TGTGCCAGCAGTCTTGGGACAGGGGGGTTCACAGATACGCAGTATTTT
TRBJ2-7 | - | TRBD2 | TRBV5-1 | CASSSGTSGSPGEQYF | TGCGCCAGCAGCTCCGGGACTAGCGGGAGTCCCGGTGAGCAGTACTTC
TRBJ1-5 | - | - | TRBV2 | CASMSGNQPQHF | TGTGCCAGCATGTCAGGCAATCAGCCCCAGCATTTT
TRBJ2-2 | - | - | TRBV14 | CASSQDGGGYTGELFF | TGTGCCAGCAGCCAAGATGGTGGGGGCTACACCGGGGAGCTGTTTTTT
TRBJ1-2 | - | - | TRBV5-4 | CASSLYSLSHYGYTF | TGTGCCAGCAGCTTGTACTCATTATCCCACTATGGCTACACCTTC
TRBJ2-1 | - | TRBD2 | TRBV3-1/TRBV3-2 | CASSLRLAGNNEQFF | TGTGCCAGCAGCCTAAGACTAGCGGGAAACAATGAGCAGTTCTTC
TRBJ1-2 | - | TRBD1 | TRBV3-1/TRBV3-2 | CASSPRQGNYGYTF | TGTGCCAGCAGCCCCCGACAGGGGAACTATGGCTACACCTTC
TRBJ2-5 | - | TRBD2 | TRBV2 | CASSEAMSSGGARYF | TGTGCCAGCAGTGAAGCGATGTCTAGCGGGGGGGCGAGATACTTC
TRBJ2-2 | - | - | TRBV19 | CASNPQGSAGELFF | TGTGCCAGTAACCCACAGGGATCCGCCGGGGAGCTGTTTTTT
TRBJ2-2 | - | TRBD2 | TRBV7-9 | CASPYGLAGTNTGELFF | TGTGCCAGCCCTTATGGACTAGCGGGGACGAACACCGGGGAGCTGTTTTTT
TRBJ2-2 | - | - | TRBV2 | CASSTTAPNTGELFF | TGTGCCAGCTCGACTACAGCTCCGAACACCGGGGAGCTGTTTTTT
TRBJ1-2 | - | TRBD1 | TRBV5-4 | CASSKDRDYGYTF | TGTGCCAGCAGCAAGGACAGGGACTATGGCTACACCTTC
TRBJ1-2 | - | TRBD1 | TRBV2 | CASRLTGFPGYTF | TGTGCCAGCAGGCTGACAGGGTTTCCTGGCTACACCTTC
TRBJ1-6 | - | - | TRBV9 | CASTLGGSSYNSPLHF | TGTGCCAGCACCCTGGGAGGGAGCTCCTATAATTCACCCCTCCACTTT
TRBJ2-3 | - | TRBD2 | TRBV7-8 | CASSLRTSGTTDTQYF | TGTGCCAGCAGCCTCCGGACTAGCGGGACCACAGATACGCAGTATTTT
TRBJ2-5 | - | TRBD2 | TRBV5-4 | CASSWGGLAGAETQYF | TGTGCCAGCAGCTGGGGGGGACTAGCGGGTGCAGAGACCCAGTACTTC
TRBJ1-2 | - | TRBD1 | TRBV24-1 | CATSERTGGYGYTF | TGTGCCACCAGTGAAAGGACAGGGGGGTATGGCTACACCTTC
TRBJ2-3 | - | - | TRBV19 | CASSIRRSTDTQYF | TGTGCCAGTAGTATTCGCAGAAGCACAGATACGCAGTATTTT
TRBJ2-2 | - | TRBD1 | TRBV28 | CASQTGTGGFRELFF | TGTGCCAGTCAAACCGGGACAGGGGGGTTTAGGGAGCTGTTTTTT
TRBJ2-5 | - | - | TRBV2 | CASSQDSQETQYF | TGTGCCAGCAGTCAAGACAGCCAAGAGACCCAGTACTTC
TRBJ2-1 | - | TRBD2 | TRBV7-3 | CASSTTAGGYNEQFF | TGTGCCAGCAGTACGACAGCGGGGGGCTACAATGAGCAGTTCTTC
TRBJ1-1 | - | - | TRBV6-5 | CASRLRKNTEAFF | TGTGCCAGCAGGTTGAGGAAAAACACTGAAGCTTTCTTT